The 14 T cell receptor beta chains below were found in one sample sequenced in a study of cytomegalovirus exposure and HLA in healthy donors. The PCR had 60 Vbeta and 13 Jbeta primers. Using immunoSEQ multiplex PCR, the repertoire was profiled, and TCRdb retains in-frame clones only, with some absent. Counted here are roughly 160,000 clones, approximately 82% occurring once; the ten biggest clones make up roughly 7.6%. The sequenced material came from PBMCs. The receptor set was obtained from a woman aged 40 to 49 in good health and CMV-seropositive.

The chain carries TRBV28 and TRBJ2-3; possible D gene TRBD2, 5 bases. With 4 bases removed from V and 1 base from J, the gap between germline ends came to 9 bases. This CDR3 has 14 residues. From germline, CDR1 is MDHEN and CDR2 SYDVKM. CDR3 region: CASSYLRGTDTQYF. The CDR3 DNA reads TGTGCCAGCAGTTACCTGAGGGGCACAGATACGCAGTATTTT. Full variable domain (remainder filled in from reference TRBV28 and TRBJ2-3): DVKVTQSSRYLVKRTGEKVFLECVQDMDHENMFWYRQDPGLGLRLIYFSYDVKMKEKGDIPEGYSVSREKKERFSLILESASTNQTSMYLCASSYLRGTDTQYFGPGTRLTVL.

This chain links TRBV30 with TRBJ2-7; 8 nucleotides line up with TRBD1. This CDR3 comprises 13 residues. From germline, CDR1 is GTSNPN and CDR2 SVGIG (reference sequence). V lost 4 bases to trimming and J lost 6 bases; unmatched junction nucleotides: 8. Written as DNA, the CDR3 is TGTGCCTGGACCCGGGGCAGGGGGCTCGAGCAGTACTTC. It yields the protein CAWTRGRGLEQYF.

This clone appeared a single time. The chain recombines TRBV2 with TRBJ1-5, with D tentatively TRBD1 (5 bases). V was cut by 8 bases and J by 4 bases, with 18 bases left in between. The CDR3 is 15 residues long. The germline V gene has CDR1 SNHLY and CDR2 FYNNEI. The CDR3 coding sequence is TGTGCCAGCCAACGGGGAGGGACCCGAAATCAGCCCCAGCATTTT. Translating gives CASQRGGTRNQPQHF.

The genes are TRBV28 and TRBJ2-7, with D possibly TRBD2 on 6 matching bases. V lost 8 bases, J lost 0 bases, and 20 bases lay in between. CDR1 and CDR2 from the germline V gene are MDHEN and SYDVKM. This CDR3 is built from 16 residues. The DNA for the CDR3 is TGTGCCAGCGGGGCGGCGGGACCAAGGAGCTCCTACGAGCAGTACTTC. Its protein is CASGAAGPRSSYEQYF.

The chain has TRBV5-1 and TRBJ2-5, with 10 bases that match TRBD2. The ends lost 10 bases at V and 4 bases at J; junction bases unmatched: 13. The CDR3 extends over 15 amino acids. The V gene's germline CDR1 is SGHRS and CDR2 YFSETQ. Here the CDR3 reads CASHRGSGRAETQYF. CDR3 nucleotide sequence: TGCGCCTCACACCGGGGGAGCGGGAGGGCAGAGACCCAGTACTTC.

The CDR3: CASSLRGSSGRANEQYF. For the CDR3, the DNA is TGTGCCAGTAGCCTCCGCGGTTCTAGCGGGAGGGCCAACGAGCAGTACTTC. The rearrangement uses TRBV19 and TRBJ2-7, with 12 bases lining up with TRBD2. J gave up 5 bases and V 6 bases, and 14 bases lay outside the gene matches. The CDR3 is made up of 17 amino acids. Germline CDR1 LNHDA, CDR2 SQIVND (reference sequence).

The chain recombines TRBV18 with TRBJ2-7, with 8 bases aligning to TRBD1. The CDR3 sequence is 16 residues long. Germline trimming cut 2 bases from V and 0 bases from J; bases unmatched to any gene: 6. Per germline, CDR1 KGHSH and CDR2 LQKENI. CDR3 amino acids: CASSPGWDRSSYEQYF. CDR3 nucleotide sequence: TGTGCCAGCTCACCAGGTTGGGACAGGAGCTCCTACGAGCAGTACTTC.

The rearrangement joins TRBV28 to TRBJ1-4, with 7 positions matching TRBD1. The trim removed 3 bases at V and 0 bases at J, leaving 1 base unmatched. CDR1 is MDHEN, CDR2 SYDVKM, per germline. CDR3 length equals 15 residues. This CDR3 reads CASSFQGATNEKLFF. DNA for the CDR3: TGTGCCAGCAGTTTTCAGGGGGCAACTAATGAAAAACTGTTTTTT.

The chain combines TRBV9 with TRBJ2-5, with D perhaps matching TRBD1 (6 bases). The germline V gene has CDR1 SGDLS and CDR2 YYNGEE. Between the trimmed V and J ends, which lost 4 bases and 4 bases, there was a span of 17 bases. The CDR3 runs 15 residues. CDR3 nucleotides: TGTGCCAGCAGCTCAAGGGGGAGAAAGGGAGAGACCCAGTACTTC. Protein sequence: CASSSRGRKGETQYF.

The chain uses TRBV5-1 and TRBJ2-2; 7 bases map to TRBD2. Per the germline V gene, CDR1 is SGHRS and CDR2 is YFSETQ. The ends lost 2 bases at V and 1 base at J; junction bases unmatched: 5. The CDR3 has 16 residues. CDR3 region: CASSFGLDVNTGELFF. CDR3 nucleotides: TGCGCCAGCAGCTTCGGACTAGACGTGAACACCGGGGAGCTGTTTTTT.

J is TRBJ1-2 and V is TRBV6-1; 10 positions agree with TRBD1. CDR1 and CDR2 (germline): MNHNS, SASEGT. The CDR3 length is 14 residues. The J segment lost 4 bases and the V segment lost 6 bases, leaving 5 bases of the junction unmatched. The DNA of the CDR3 is TGTGCCAGCAGGCGACAGGGGGCTGGCTATGGCTACACCTTC. Encoded protein: CASRRQGAGYGYTF.

This clone was observed a handful of times. The V call is TRBV14, the J call TRBJ2-7, with D maybe TRBD1 (5 bases). Trimming removed 1 base at V and 0 bases at J, with 13 bases between. This CDR3 is 16 amino acids long. The germline CDR1 and CDR2 sequences are SGHDN and FVKESK. CDR3 in amino acids: CASSQVSWGASYEQYF. The CDR3 DNA is TGTGCCAGCAGCCAAGTTTCGTGGGGCGCCTCCTACGAGCAGTACTTC.

A few counts support this clone. The V and J genes are TRBV10-2 and TRBJ2-1; TRBD2 is a possible D gene (5 bases). The CDR3 has 15 residues. The V end was cut by 4 bases, the J end by 2 bases, with 12 bases between. Germline CDR1 reads WSHSY; CDR2 reads SAAADI. CDR3 bases: TGCGCCAGCAGTGCTCTACTAGAGGCCTACAATGAGCAGTTCTTC. Amino acids: CASSALLEAYNEQFF.

This clone was recorded once. CDR3 nucleotides: TGTGCCAGCAGAGGGGGAGGACAGGGGGGCTACGAGCAGTACTTC. Protein product: CASRGGGQGGYEQYF. The gene calls are TRBV28 and TRBJ2-7, with TRBD1 identical over 10 bases. The trim removed 6 bases at V and 3 bases at J, leaving 8 bases unmatched. The CDR3 consists of 15 residues. Germline CDR1 MDHEN, CDR2 SYDVKM.